The clone carrying this TCR beta chain appeared many times. These data come from a study of tumor and adjacent non-tumor tissue in lung cancer. As for the study in general: Aged roughly 31 to 80 years, patients included 10 men and 4 to 6 women with stage I to III disease.

The ends lost 0 bases at V and 6 bases at J; junction bases unmatched: 1. Germline loops: CDR1 MNHEY, CDR2 SVGAGI. The CDR3 loop spans 14 amino acids. RNA was extracted from bulk tissue without any cell sorting. Distant lung tissue was collected more than 3 cm away from the tumor edge. TCRbeta libraries were built with three rounds of nested PCR, modified from ARM-PCR. Each CDR3 protein is one row after TCRdb ran MiXCR on the multiplex PCR reads. Of approximately 44,000 distinct CDR3 sequences listed, roughly 60% were seen once; the top ten hold 45%. The clonotype originates from a middle-aged man with non-small cell lung cancer. Source material: distant non-tumor lung tissue. The chain employs TRBV6-5 and TRBJ2-2; 7 bases are shared with TRBD1. The CDR3 DNA is TGTGCCAGCAGTTACTCCACAGGGGCCGGGGAGCTGTTTTTT. This translates into CASSYSTGAGELFF.